These 13 T cell receptor beta chains came from one sample sequenced in a study of tissue T cells after allogeneic stem cell transplantation. The assay was immunoSEQ multiplex PCR, and TCRdb's table has in-frame clones only and misses some. Of a few thousand clones in the sample, around 62% were seen once. Sequencing was carried out using gut tissue. The receptor set was obtained from a female BALB/c mouse in good health. The mice in this strain carry MHC haplotype H2-d.

As regards this clone: Gene and germline names: mouse. The sequence runs out 1 residue before the end of the CDR3; the remainder is reconstructed from the germline J gene. J is TRBJ1-2 and V is TRBV15, with D maybe TRBD1 (5 bases). V dropped 2 bases and J dropped 4 bases, with 8 bases sitting between them. This CDR3 comprises 13 residues. Germline V gene sequence: CDR1 SGHND, CDR2 FRSKSL. The part of the CDR3 DNA that was read is TGTGCCAGCAGTTTATGGGGCATCTCCGACTACACC. Translating gives CASSLWGISDYT. The entire CDR3 protein reads CASSLWGISDYTF.

On this clone itself: These gene names are mouse names. The sequence runs out 1 residue before the end of the CDR3; the remainder is reconstructed from the germline J gene. V and J are TRBV13-2 and TRBJ1-4; the D is unclear. This CDR3 is 13 amino acids long. Germline lookup yields CDR1 NNHNN and CDR2 SYGAGS (reference sequence). Between the trimmed V and J ends, which lost 5 bases and 0 bases, there was a span of 5 bases. CDR3 region: CASGTISNERLFF. The DNA read from the CDR3 is TGTGCCAGCGGGACAATTTCCAACGAAAGATTATTT.

Concerning this clone: Each gene name is a mouse one. The read gets to within 1 residue of the CDR3 end, and the germline J gene fills in the rest. The chain links TRBV13-1 to TRBJ1-6; D is possibly TRBD1 (6 bases). TRBJ1-6 is flagged as an ORF with uncertain function. V shed 0 bases and J shed 8 bases, with 9 bases lying between them. Germline values: CDR1 NSHNY, CDR2 SYGAGN. This CDR3 spans 14 amino acids. This CDR3 reads CASSDGGADSPLYF. The sequenced CDR3 bases are TGTGCCAGCAGTGATGGGGGGGCGGATTCGCCCCTCTAC.

With regard to this clone: Gene and germline names: mouse. The read ends 1 residue shy of where the CDR3 ends; the end is completed using the germline J gene. The chain uses TRBV20 and TRBJ1-6; the D is unclear. TRBJ1-6 is an open reading frame, and its role is uncertain. Trimming shortened V by 1 base and J by 11 bases, and 9 bases separated the two germline ends. CDR3 length: 12 amino acids. The germline V gene encodes CDR1 GFQATS and CDR2 STVNSAI. CDR3 amino acids: CGARAPTAPLYF. The part of the CDR3 DNA that was read is TGTGGTGCTAGGGCTCCTACCGCGCCCCTCTAC.

A remark on this clone: Gene names refer to mouse genes. The read terminates 1 residue ahead of where the CDR3 ends, so the germline J gene completes it. The chain has TRBV13-3 and TRBJ1-2, with TRBD1 matching 7 bases. The CDR3 runs to 13 residues. V shed 5 bases and J 4 bases; nucleotides not matched to a gene: 5. Germline CDR1 reads NNHDY; CDR2 reads SYVADS. CDR3 sequence: CASRQGDGSDYTF. The covered CDR3 bases are TGTGCCAGCAGGCAGGGGGACGGCTCCGACTACACC.

Turning to this clone: Genes here carry mouse names. Sequencing ends 1 residue short of the CDR3 end; the germline J gene provides the rest. The gene calls are TRBV5 and TRBJ2-4; no definite D call. V was shortened by 4 bases and J by 0 bases, with 5 bases between the two germline ends. This CDR3 contains 13 residues. The germline V gene encodes CDR1 LGHNA and CDR2 YNLKQL (reference sequence). This CDR3 reads CASSLGSQNTLYF. The part of the CDR3 DNA that was read is TGTGCCAGCAGCCTGGGAAGTCAAAACACCTTGTAC.

As to this clone: The listed genes are named as in mouse. The read gets to within 1 residue of the CDR3 end, and the germline J gene fills in the rest. The sample contains more than one DNA sequence encoding this CDR3. V is TRBV13-3 and J is TRBJ2-4, with 7 bases aligning to TRBD1. J was trimmed by 1 base and V by 4 bases; bases with no gene match: 3. The CDR3 contains 14 residues. Germline V CDR1 and CDR2: NNHDY, SYVADS. The CDR3: CASSSGQGQNTLYF. The sequenced part of the CDR3 DNA is TGTGCCAGCAGTTCCGGACAGGGTCAAAACACCTTGTAC.

A word on this clone: Genes and germline come from the mouse. The CDR3 end falls 1 residue outside the read, so it is completed with the germline J gene. V is TRBV5 and J is TRBJ2-7; D is unresolved. The length of the CDR3 is 12 residues. V gave up 0 bases and J gave up 4 bases, with 4 bases separating them. Germline V gene sequence: CDR1 LGHNA, CDR2 YNLKQL (reference sequence). The CDR3 reads CASSQDYYEQYF. The sequenced part of the CDR3 DNA is TGTGCCAGCAGCCAAGACTATTATGAACAGTAC.

Concerning this clone itself: The genes are named according to mouse. The read falls 1 residue short of the CDR3 end, and the missing part is taken from the germline J gene. This sequence joins TRBV13-2 and TRBJ2-1, with 13 bases that match TRBD2. The CDR3 runs to 16 residues. The germline gives CDR1 NNHNN, CDR2 SYGAGS (reference sequence). With V trimmed by 5 bases and J by 0 bases, 2 bases remained unmatched. CDR3 DNA, as far as it was read: TGTGCCAGCGGGGGGACTGGGGGGGATAACTATGCTGAGCAGTTC. It translates to CASGGTGGDNYAEQF. The full-length CDR3 reads as CASGGTGGDNYAEQFF.

In the case of this clone: Gene and germline names: mouse. The read halts 1 residue ahead of the CDR3 end, with the missing end drawn from the germline J gene. The V call is TRBV13-3, the J call TRBJ2-1; 11 nucleotides align to TRBD2. Germline V CDR1 and CDR2: NNHDY, SYVADS. CDR3 length equals 17 residues. The V gene end was trimmed by 0 bases and the J gene end by 1 base; junction bases not matched to a gene: 3. The part of the CDR3 DNA that was read is TGTGCCAGCAGTGATGCGGGGACTGGGGGAAACTATGCTGAGCAGTTC. Translated, it gives CASSDAGTGGNYAEQF. The entire CDR3 protein reads CASSDAGTGGNYAEQFF.

Remarks on this clone: Here the gene names and germline are mouse. The read is 1 residue too short to cover the CDR3 end, so that end is filled in from the germline J gene. The chain combines TRBV20 with TRBJ2-7; 11 nucleotides match TRBD2. Germline assignment: CDR1 GFQATS and CDR2 STVNSAI. V dropped 2 bases and J dropped 4; count of bases not matched to a gene: 4. CDR3 length: 14 amino acids. CDR3 sequence: CGARTGTGGYEQYF. The CDR3 DNA, read in part, is TGTGGTGCTAGGACCGGGACTGGGGGTTATGAACAGTAC.

As concerns this clone: The genes are named according to mouse. The read terminates 1 residue before the CDR3 end, so the remaining end is supplied by the germline J gene. J is TRBJ2-5 and V is TRBV3; 10 bases are a match to TRBD2. The CDR3 is 15 amino acids. CDR1 and CDR2 (germline): SNHLY, FYNGKV (reference sequence). Trimming removed 4 bases from V and 3 bases from J; junction bases left unmatched: 4. The CDR3 region is CASSSRDWGQDTQYF. The sequenced part of the CDR3 DNA is TGTGCCAGCAGCTCCCGGGACTGGGGTCAAGACACCCAGTAC.

Details on this clone: Mouse germline and gene names are used. The CDR3 is cut off 1 residue early in the read; its end comes from the germline J gene. The chain carries TRBV4 and TRBJ2-5; 7 bases map to TRBD1. This CDR3 region has 14 residues. V gave up 4 bases and J gave up 2 bases; unmatched junction bases: 3. Germline CDR1 LGHDT, CDR2 YNNKQL (reference sequence). The DNA read from the CDR3 is TGTGCCAGCAGCTTGACAGGGCTCCAAGACACCCAGTAC. Its translation is CASSLTGLQDTQY. The full CDR3 protein is CASSLTGLQDTQYF. Looking up the rest from reference TRBV4 and TRBJ2-5 gives the full variable domain: ETAVFQTPNYHVTQVGNEVSFNCKQTLGHDTMYWYKQDSKKLLKIMFSYNNKQLIVNETVPRRFSPQSSDKAHLNLRIKSVEPEDSAVYLCASSLTGLQDTQYFGPGTRLLVL.